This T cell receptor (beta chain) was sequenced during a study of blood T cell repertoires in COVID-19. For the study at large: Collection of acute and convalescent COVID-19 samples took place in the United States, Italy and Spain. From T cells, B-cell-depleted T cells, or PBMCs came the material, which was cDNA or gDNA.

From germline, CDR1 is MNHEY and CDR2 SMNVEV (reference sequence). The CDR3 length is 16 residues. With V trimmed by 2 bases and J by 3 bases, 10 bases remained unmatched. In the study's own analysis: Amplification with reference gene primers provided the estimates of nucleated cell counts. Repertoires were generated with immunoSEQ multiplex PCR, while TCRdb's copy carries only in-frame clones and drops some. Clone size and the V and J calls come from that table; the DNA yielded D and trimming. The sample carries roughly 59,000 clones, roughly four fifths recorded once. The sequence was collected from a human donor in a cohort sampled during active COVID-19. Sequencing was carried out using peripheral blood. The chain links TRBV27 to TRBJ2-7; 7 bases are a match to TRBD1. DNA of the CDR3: TGTGCCAGCAGTTTACGACAGGGTCGATCGAACTACGAGCAGTACTTC. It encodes CASSLRQGRSNYEQYF.